This T cell receptor beta chain was identified during a study of post-analysis software for immune sequencing data (dated by TCRdb to the mid-2010s). Broadly, across the study: Disease courses on record covered relapsing-remitting, secondary progressive and progressive-relapsing multiple sclerosis, though some patients had no subtype annotation. The patient repertoires were set against about 10 previously published healthy control repertoires from donors whose ages ranged from about 6 to 27 years. A subset of samples was prepared in parallel using single-end sample barcoding, then pooled and co-amplified after Illumina adapter ligation. Overall study outcomes, separate from this receptor: Direct clustering with F measure revealed strong co-clustering of samples prepared in the same batch, which led to a batch-effect correction. Significantly lower normalized Chao1 diversity was found in multiple sclerosis patients than in controls, suggesting substantial peripheral T-cell clonal expansion. Patients showed significantly higher frequencies than controls for five TRBV segments, among them TRBV5-6, TRBV5-1 and TRBV20-1. The multiple sclerosis patient group was slightly younger than the control group.

The CDR3 starts with the cysteine, ends with the phenylalanine, and has 13 residues. The only DNA kept is the CDR3, 39 bases in frame from the first base. The germline V gene sets CDR1 to SGHRS and CDR2 to YFSETQ. The V end loses 6 bases and the J end loses 5 bases, and a stretch of 15 bases separates them. Of note for this clonotype: It lacks a known antigen. Base qualities are not recorded, but no much larger clone differs from it by a single base.

TCR beta repertoires were profiled from peripheral blood of roughly 13 young patients with multiple sclerosis to demonstrate the VDJtools post-analysis software. The patients with multiple sclerosis were children and adolescents between roughly 6 and 15 years of age. Library prep was done by PCR. Sequencing took place on an Illumina HiSeq 2500. To reduce PCR and sequencing biases, unique molecular identifiers were incorporated into the TCR beta cDNA libraries. Roughly 0.5 million cDNA molecules were obtained per 1 to 10 million input T cells, so each molecule approximated one T cell. The same protocol used for the earlier healthy control dataset was applied to prepare and sequence the patient libraries. Samples belonging to the same batch were prepared together, multiplexed and sequenced on a shared HiSeq lane. The authors' pipeline ran thus. Raw barcoded reads were processed with MIGEC, discarding single-read molecular identifier groups before consensus assembly and CDR3 extraction. Clonotype tables were post-analysed with VDJtools, normalizing diversity by down-sampling all datasets to the smallest sample size. To correct batch-related cross-sample contamination, repertoire overlap clustering matched CDR3 amino acid sequences but not nucleotide sequences. The public reads were quality trimmed at Q25 with fastp and then assembled into clones with MiXCR by TCRdb, keeping productive beta chains. Entries are consolidated by CDR3 protein sequence, retaining the most common genes and DNA. These V and J calls derive from TCRdb rather than the authors' analysis. For this sample the table gives around 250,000 distinct CDR3 sequences, of which 30% to 45% were detected only once. The ten largest clonotypes hold around 4.7% of the sample.

Here the chain combines TRBV5-1 and TRBJ2-7; matching of 6 bases hints at TRBD1 as the D gene. Sequenced material: blood. This receptor was taken from a girl aged 10-17 years with multiple sclerosis. The DNA is TGCGCCAGCACTAAGGGCAGGGGCGACGAGCAGTACTTC. Its amino acids are CASTKGRGDEQYF.